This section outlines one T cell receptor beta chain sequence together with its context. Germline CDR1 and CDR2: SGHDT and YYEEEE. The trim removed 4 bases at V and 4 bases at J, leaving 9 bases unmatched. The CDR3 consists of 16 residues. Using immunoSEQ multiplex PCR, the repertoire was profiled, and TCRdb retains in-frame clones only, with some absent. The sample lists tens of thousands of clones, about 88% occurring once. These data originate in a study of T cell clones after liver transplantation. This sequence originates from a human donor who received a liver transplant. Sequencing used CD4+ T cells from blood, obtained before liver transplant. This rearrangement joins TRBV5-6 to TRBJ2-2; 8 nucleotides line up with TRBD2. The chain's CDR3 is CASSIATGTSTGELFF. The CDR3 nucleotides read TGTGCCAGCAGCATCGCCACCGGGACTAGCACCGGGGAGCTGTTTTTT.